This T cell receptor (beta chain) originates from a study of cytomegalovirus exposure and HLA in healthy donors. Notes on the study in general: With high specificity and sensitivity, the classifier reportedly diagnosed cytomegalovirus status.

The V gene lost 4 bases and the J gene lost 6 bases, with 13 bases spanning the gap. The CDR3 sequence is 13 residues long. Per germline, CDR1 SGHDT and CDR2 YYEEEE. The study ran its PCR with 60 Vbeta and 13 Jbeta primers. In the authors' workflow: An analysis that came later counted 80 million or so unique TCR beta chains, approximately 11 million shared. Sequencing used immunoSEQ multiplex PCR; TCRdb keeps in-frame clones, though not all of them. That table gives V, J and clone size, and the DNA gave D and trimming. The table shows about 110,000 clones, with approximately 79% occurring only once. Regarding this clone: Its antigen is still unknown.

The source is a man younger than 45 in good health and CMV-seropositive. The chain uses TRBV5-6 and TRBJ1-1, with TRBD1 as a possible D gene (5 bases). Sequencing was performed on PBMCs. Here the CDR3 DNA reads TGTGCCAGCAGCCGCCCGGGGGACCCTGAAGCTTTCTTT. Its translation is CASSRPGDPEAFF.